Presented here are 13 T cell receptor beta chains from one specimen sequenced in a study of blood T cells in healthy people across ages. A J-beta primer mix and a sample-barcoded 5' primer were used in a second PCR of roughly 7 to 12 cycles. TCRdb analysed the 5' RACE reads with MiXCR anew, one entry per CDR3 protein. This sample has 1,300,000 or so distinct CDR3 sequences, with 59% found just once. Material: blood. These receptors were obtained from a man aged 18 to 29 in good health.

The chain recombines TRBV19 with TRBJ2-3; 11 bases line up with TRBD2. The CDR3 has 16 amino acids. Germline trimming cut 9 bases from V and 0 bases from J; bases unmatched to any gene: 8. The germline V gene encodes CDR1 LNHDA and CDR2 SQIVND (reference sequence). CDR3 amino acids: CARHTGLAESTDTQYF. The DNA of the CDR3 is TGTGCCAGACACACGGGACTAGCGGAAAGCACAGATACGCAGTATTTT.

The chain uses TRBV2 and TRBJ2-3; D call uncertain. From germline, CDR1 is SNHLY and CDR2 FYNNEI. The length of the CDR3 is 13 residues. Trimming pared 6 bases from V and 2 bases from J, leaving 9 bases between. This CDR3 is CASRLTFTDTQYF. The CDR3, as DNA: TGTGCCAGCAGACTAACCTTCACAGATACGCAGTATTTT.

With regard to this clonotype: The junction departs from germline at one end; a sequencing error may be responsible. The chain has TRBV20-1 and TRBJ2-5; D possibly corresponds to TRBD2 (6 bases). This CDR3 region has 11 residues. Germline CDR1 DFQATT, CDR2 SNEGSKA (reference sequence). CDR3 sequence: CSARGRETQYF. The DNA for the CDR3 is TGCAGTGCGAGAGGGAGGGAGACCCAGTACTTC.

The CDR3 region is CASSFSGQNSPLHF. CDR3 nucleotide sequence: TGTGCCAGCAGCTTCAGTGGACAGAATTCACCCCTCCACTTT. The chain employs TRBV7-9 and TRBJ1-6; D might be TRBD1 (6 bases). This CDR3 has 14 residues. V lost 3 bases, J lost 7 bases, and 10 bases lay in between. CDR1 and CDR2 from the germline V gene are SEHNR and FQNEAQ (reference sequence).

The chain links TRBV20-1 to TRBJ2-7; 7 nucleotides agree with TRBD1. The CDR3 is 12 residues long. Looked up from germline, CDR1 is DFQATT and CDR2 is SNEGSKA (reference sequence). With 8 bases clipped from V and 3 bases from J, the junction kept 7 bases outside the gene matches. Written as DNA, the CDR3 is TGCAGTATCCCGGGGACAGTCTACGAGCAGTACTTC. It is translated as CSIPGTVYEQYF.

In this sample, this clonotype turned up a few times. The rearrangement uses TRBV29-1 and TRBJ2-1; 8 nucleotides align to TRBD2. The CDR3 has 15 residues. V trimming: 4 bases; J trimming: 2 bases; junction bases outside the gene matches: 7. Germline CDR1 SQVTM, CDR2 ANQGSEA. The CDR3 reads CSVGGGTRAYNEQFF. The CDR3 DNA is TGCAGCGTTGGGGGGGGGACTAGGGCCTACAATGAGCAGTTCTTC.

The V and J genes are TRBV6-2 or TRBV6-3 and TRBJ2-7; the D gene is possibly TRBD2 (6 bases). The CDR3 totals 13 residues. The germline V gene encodes CDR1 MNHEY and CDR2 SVGEGT. V lost 2 bases to trimming and J lost 3 bases, with 8 bases between them. In DNA form, the CDR3 reads TGTGCCAGCAGTTACGGAGGGAACTACGAGCAGTACTTC. It codes for CASSYGGNYEQYF.

This clonotype came up once. The V and J genes are TRBV7-2 and TRBJ2-5; D uncertain. Judging by the DNA end, TRBJ2-7 fits better; the J call may be wrong. CDR1 is SGHTA and CDR2 is FQGNSA in the germline V gene. The CDR3 is 12 amino acids. The CDR3 coding sequence is TGTGCCAGCAGGAATCGTACCTACGAGCAGTACTTC. It yields the protein CASRNRTYEQYF.

This sequence joins TRBV13 and TRBJ2-3; 10 nucleotides align to TRBD1. Looked up from germline, CDR1 is PRHDT and CDR2 is FYEKMQ (reference sequence). CDR3 length: 17 amino acids. The J segment lost 5 bases and the V segment lost 0 bases, leaving 8 bases of the junction unmatched. The CDR3 region is CASSLGADRGFRDTQYF. The CDR3 nucleotides are TGTGCCAGCAGCTTAGGGGCGGACAGGGGGTTCAGAGATACGCAGTATTTT. The full variable domain, rest sourced from reference TRBV13 and TRBJ2-3, is AAGVIQSPRHLIKEKRETATLKCYPIPRHDTVYWYQQGPGQDPQFLISFYEKMQSDKGSIPDRFSAQQFSDYHSELNMSSLELGDSALYFCASSLGADRGFRDTQYFGPGTRLTVL.

The chain carries TRBV7-9 and TRBJ2-5, with D uncertain. The CDR3 loop spans 12 amino acids. In germline, CDR1 is SEHNR, CDR2 FQNEAQ (reference sequence). Trimming left V 7 bases short and J 5 bases short, with 11 bases between. CDR3: CASTKAGETQYF. The CDR3 coding sequence is TGTGCCAGCACCAAGGCCGGGGAGACCCAGTACTTC.

V and J are TRBV4-2 and TRBJ1-2, with unresolved D. CDR1 is LGHNA, CDR2 YNFKEQ, per germline. Trimming removed 4 bases at V and 5 bases at J, with 14 bases between. CDR3 size: 14 residues. The CDR3 coding sequence is TGTGCCAGCAGCCTAGACTACACGGATTATGGCTACACCTTC. It encodes CASSLDYTDYGYTF.

On this clonotype: Relative to the germline gene, one junction end is altered; a read error may explain this. The chain employs TRBV12-3 or TRBV12-4 and TRBJ1-2; D remains ambiguous. The CDR3 has 14 amino acids. The CDR3 nucleotides are TGTGCCAGCAGTTTTAACAAGGCTAACTGTGGCTACACCTTC. Amino acid sequence: CASSFNKANCGYTF.

This CDR3 reads CASSITSGTAYEQYF. CDR3 in DNA: TGTGCCAGCAGCATCACTAGCGGGACGGCCTACGAGCAGTACTTC. This rearrangement joins TRBV5-5 to TRBJ2-7; TRBD2 agrees at 10 bases. V was clipped by 4 bases and J by 2 bases; unmatched bases: 6. CDR3 size: 15 residues. Looked up from germline, CDR1 is SGHKS and CDR2 is YYEKEE (reference sequence).